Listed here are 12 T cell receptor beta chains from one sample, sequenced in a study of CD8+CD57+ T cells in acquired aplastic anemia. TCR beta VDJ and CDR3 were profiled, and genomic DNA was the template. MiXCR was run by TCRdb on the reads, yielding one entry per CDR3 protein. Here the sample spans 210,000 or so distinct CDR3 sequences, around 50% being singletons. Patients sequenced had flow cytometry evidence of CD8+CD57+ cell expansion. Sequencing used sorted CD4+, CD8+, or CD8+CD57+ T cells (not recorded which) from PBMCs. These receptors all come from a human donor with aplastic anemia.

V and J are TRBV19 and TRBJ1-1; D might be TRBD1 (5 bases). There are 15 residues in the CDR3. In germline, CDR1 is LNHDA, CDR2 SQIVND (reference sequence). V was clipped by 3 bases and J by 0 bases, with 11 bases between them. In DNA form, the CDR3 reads TGTGCCAGTAGTATGGTGGGGGTGATGAACACTGAAGCTTTCTTT. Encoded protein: CASSMVGVMNTEAFF.

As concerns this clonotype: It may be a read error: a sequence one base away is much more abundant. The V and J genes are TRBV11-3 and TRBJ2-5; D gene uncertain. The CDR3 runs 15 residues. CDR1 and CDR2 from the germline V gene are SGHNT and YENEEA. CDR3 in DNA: TGTGCCAGCAGCTTAGGAGCCAGATCAGTGGAGACCCTGTACTTC. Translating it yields CASSLGARSVETLYF.

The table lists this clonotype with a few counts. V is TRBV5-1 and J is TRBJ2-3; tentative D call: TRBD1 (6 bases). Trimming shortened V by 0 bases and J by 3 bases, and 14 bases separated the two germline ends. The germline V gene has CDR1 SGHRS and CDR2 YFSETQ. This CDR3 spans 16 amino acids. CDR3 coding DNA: TGCGCCAGCAGCTTGGTTACAGGGTGGAGGACAGATACGCAGTATTTT. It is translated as CASSLVTGWRTDTQYF.

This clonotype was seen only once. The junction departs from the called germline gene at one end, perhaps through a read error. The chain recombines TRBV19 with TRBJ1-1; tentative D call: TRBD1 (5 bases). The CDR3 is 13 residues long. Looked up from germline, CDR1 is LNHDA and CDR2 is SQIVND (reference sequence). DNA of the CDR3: TGTGCCAGTAGTATGAATAGAGGGACTGAAGCATTCTTT. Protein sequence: CASSMNRGTEAFF.

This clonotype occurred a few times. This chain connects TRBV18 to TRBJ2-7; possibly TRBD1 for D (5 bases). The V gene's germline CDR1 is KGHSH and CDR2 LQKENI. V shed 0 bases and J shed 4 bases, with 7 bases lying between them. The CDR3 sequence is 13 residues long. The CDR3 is CASSPPAGYEQYF. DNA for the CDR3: TGTGCCAGCTCACCACCAGCAGGGTACGAGCAGTACTTC.

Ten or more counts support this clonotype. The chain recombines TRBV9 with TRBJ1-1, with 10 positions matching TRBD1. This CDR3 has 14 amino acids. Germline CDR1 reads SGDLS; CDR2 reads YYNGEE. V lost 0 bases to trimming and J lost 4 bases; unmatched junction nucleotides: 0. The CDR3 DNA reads TGTGCCAGCAGCGTAGGGACAGGGGGCACTGAAGCTTTCTTT. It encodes CASSVGTGGTEAFF. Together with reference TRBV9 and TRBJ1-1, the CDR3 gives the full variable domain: DSGVTQTPKHLITATGQRVTLRCSPRSGDLSVYWYQQSLDQGLQFLIQYYNGEERAKGNILERFSAQQFPDLHSELNLSSLELGDSALYFCASSVGTGGTEAFFGQGTRLTVV.

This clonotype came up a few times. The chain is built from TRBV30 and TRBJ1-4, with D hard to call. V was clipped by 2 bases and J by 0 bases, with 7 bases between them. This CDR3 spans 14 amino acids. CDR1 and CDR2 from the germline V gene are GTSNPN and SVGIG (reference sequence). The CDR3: CAWSSGTTNEKLFF. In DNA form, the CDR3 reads TGTGCCTGGAGTTCCGGGACAACTAATGAAAAACTGTTTTTT.

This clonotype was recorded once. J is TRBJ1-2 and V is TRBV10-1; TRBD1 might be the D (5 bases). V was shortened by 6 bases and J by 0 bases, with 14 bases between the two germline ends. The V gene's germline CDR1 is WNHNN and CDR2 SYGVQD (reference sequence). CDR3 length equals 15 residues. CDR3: CASSQFGGANYGYTF. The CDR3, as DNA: TGCGCCAGCAGCCAATTCGGGGGAGCTAACTATGGCTACACCTTC.

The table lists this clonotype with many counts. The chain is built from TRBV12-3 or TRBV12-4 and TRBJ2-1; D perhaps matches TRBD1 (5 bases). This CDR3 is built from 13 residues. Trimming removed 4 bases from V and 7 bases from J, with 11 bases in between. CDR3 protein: CASSSIGVNEQFF. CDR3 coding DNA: TGTGCCAGCAGTTCGATAGGGGTGAATGAGCAGTTCTTC.

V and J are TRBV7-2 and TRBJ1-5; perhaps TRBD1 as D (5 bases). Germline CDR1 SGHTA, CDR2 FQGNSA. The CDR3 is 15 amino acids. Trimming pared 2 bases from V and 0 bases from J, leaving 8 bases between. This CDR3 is CASSLIGDSNQPQHF. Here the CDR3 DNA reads TGTGCCAGCAGCTTAATAGGGGATAGCAATCAGCCCCAGCATTTT.

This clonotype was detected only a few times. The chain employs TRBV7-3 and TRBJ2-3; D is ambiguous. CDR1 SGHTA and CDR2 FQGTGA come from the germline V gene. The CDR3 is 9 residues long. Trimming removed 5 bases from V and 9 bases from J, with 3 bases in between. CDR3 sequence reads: CASSLTQYF. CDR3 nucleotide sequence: TGTGCCAGCAGCCTGACGCAGTATTTT.

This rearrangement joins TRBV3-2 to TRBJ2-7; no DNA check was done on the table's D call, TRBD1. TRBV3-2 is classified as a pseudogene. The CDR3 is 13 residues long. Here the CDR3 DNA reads TGTGCCAGCAGCCTAGGACAGAGATACGAGCAGTACTTC. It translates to CASSLGQRYEQYF.